The rows below give T cell receptor beta chains drawn from one sample of a study of blood T cells in healthy people across ages. TCRdb reprocessed the 5' RACE reads via MiXCR and lists one record per CDR3 protein. This sample has over a million distinct CDR3 sequences; approximately 40% occur once, and the top ten carry 6.5% to 10%. The sample consisted of blood. The receptors come from a woman aged 18-35 years in good health. Both conserved end residues are part of each CDR3. Each record gives: clone size, D gene, J gene, V gene, CDR3 protein, CDR3 DNA. The D gene is left open where the match is weak. Not all rows give a size; the values are once, few, many and, for expanded clones, a class.

NA | NA | TRBJ2-4 | TRBV3-1 | CASSPHQIAKNIQYF | TGTGCCAGCAGCCCTCATCAGATAGCCAAAAACATTCAGTACTTC
NA | TRBD1 | TRBJ1-1 | TRBV7-9 | CASKQGSHPGGTEAFF | TGTGCCAGCAAACAGGGGTCCCACCCCGGAGGAACTGAAGCTTTCTTT
NA | NA | TRBJ1-1 | TRBV20-1 | CSARGGMANTEAFF | TGCAGTGCTAGAGGGGGAATGGCCAACACTGAAGCTTTCTTT
few | TRBD2 | TRBJ2-1 | TRBV7-9 | CAIFRGVEQFF | TGTGCCATCTTCCGGGGGGTTGAGCAGTTCTTC
NA | TRBD1 | TRBJ1-1 | TRBV28 | CASSRGGGGNTEAFF | TGTGCCAGCAGTAGGGGAGGGGGCGGAAACACTGAAGCTTTCTTT
few | NA | TRBJ2-5 | TRBV30 | CACSNSQETQYF | TGTGCCTGCAGCAACAGCCAAGAGACCCAGTACTTC
NA | NA | TRBJ2-7 | TRBV2 | CASSELGILYEQYF | TGTGCCAGCAGTGAACTGGGGATCCTTTACGAGCAGTACTTC
few | NA | TRBJ1-3 | TRBV6-2/TRBV6-3 | CASSHENTIYF | TGTGCCAGCAGCCACGAAAACACCATATATTTT
few | TRBD2 | TRBJ2-3 | TRBV6-2/TRBV6-3 | CASSYSLEAGVWDTQYF | TGTGCCAGCAGTTATAGCTTGGAGGCGGGGGTCTGGGATACGCAGTATTTT
NA | TRBD1 | TRBJ1-1 | TRBV7-2 | CASSLALRGAGAEAFF | TGTGCCAGCAGCTTAGCGCTCAGGGGGGCGGGCGCTGAAGCTTTCTTT
NA | NA | TRBJ1-4 | TRBV2 | CASSERVGATNEKLFF | TGTGCCAGCAGTGAGAGAGTGGGGGCAACTAATGAAAAACTGTTTTTT
few | TRBD2 | TRBJ2-5 | TRBV29-1 | CSVVLTTSGTQYF | TGCAGCGTAGTCTTAACGACTAGCGGGACCCAGTACTTC
NA | NA | TRBJ1-5 | TRBV5-1 | CASSLAGRAGDQPQHF | TGCGCCAGCAGCTTGGCCGGCAGGGCGGGTGATCAGCCCCAGCATTTT
NA | TRBD2 | TRBJ2-5 | TRBV3-1 | CASSQDPAGGSQTQYF | TGTGCCAGCAGCCAAGATCCGGCGGGGGGCTCCCAGACCCAGTACTTC
NA | TRBD2 | TRBJ2-7 | TRBV11-2 | CASRPEGLAGEVDEQYF | TGTGCCAGCAGACCGGAGGGACTAGCGGGAGAGGTCGACGAGCAGTACTTC
NA | TRBD1 | TRBJ2-5 | TRBV28 | CASRTGTVETQYF | TGTGCCAGCAGGACCGGGACAGTAGAGACCCAGTACTTC
NA | NA | TRBJ1-2 | TRBV3-1 | CASSHGGGYGYTF | TGTGCCAGCAGCCACGGGGGAGGCTATGGCTACACCTTC
NA | NA | TRBJ2-7 | TRBV28 | CASSRQPGLITYEQYF | TGTGCCAGCAGTCGACAACCGGGACTCATAACCTACGAGCAGTACTTC
NA | NA | TRBJ2-7 | TRBV11-2 | CASSLIQGPYEQYF | TGTGCCAGCAGCTTGATACAGGGCCCCTACGAGCAGTACTTC
NA | TRBD2 | TRBJ2-2 | TRBV7-7 | CASSRSGGGELFF | TGTGCCAGCAGCAGATCGGGGGGCGGGGAGCTGTTTTTT
NA | NA | TRBJ1-6 | TRBV12-3/TRBV12-4 | CASRKSSYNSPLHF | TGTGCCAGCAGGAAAAGCTCCTATAATTCACCCCTCCACTTT
many | TRBD2 | TRBJ2-7 | TRBV20-1 | CSAFPSGRAVYEQYF | TGCAGTGCTTTCCCTAGCGGGAGGGCCGTTTACGAGCAGTACTTC
NA | NA | TRBJ1-2 | TRBV20-1 | CSAISGGNYGYTF | TGCAGTGCCATTTCAGGAGGGAACTATGGCTACACCTTC
NA | TRBD2 | TRBJ2-7 | TRBV27 | CASSPPLGLAGSYEQYF | TGTGCCAGCAGTCCGCCTCTAGGACTAGCGGGATCCTACGAGCAGTACTTC
few | NA | TRBJ2-7 | TRBV11-1 | CASSLQLGSSYEQYF | TGTGCCAGCAGCTTACAACTAGGGAGCTCCTACGAGCAGTACTTC
NA | NA | TRBJ2-1 | TRBV27 | CASVPTGTPDNEQFF | TGTGCCAGCGTCCCCACCGGGACCCCAGACAATGAGCAGTTCTTC
few | TRBD2 | TRBJ2-1 | TRBV10-3 | CAIQAGDSYNEQFF | TGTGCCATCCAAGCGGGAGACTCCTACAATGAGCAGTTCTTC
NA | NA | TRBJ2-5 | TRBV5-1 | CASTAPPAGREYWEETQYF | TGCGCCAGCACCGCGCCCCCGGCAGGAAGGGAGTATTGGGAAGAGACCCAGTACTTC
once | NA | TRBJ2-1 | TRBV4-1 | CASSQVWGVSYEQFF | TGCGCCAGCAGCCAAGTGTGGGGGGTCTCCTACGAGCAGTTCTTC
NA | NA | TRBJ1-4 | TRBV7-9 | CASSAQNQRAANEKLFF | TGTGCCAGCAGCGCACAGAATCAGCGCGCAGCTAATGAAAAACTGTTTTTT
NA | TRBD2 | TRBJ2-6 | TRBV20-1 | CSARGGLAGERGANVLTF | TGCAGTGCTAGAGGAGGACTAGCGGGAGAGCGGGGGGCCAACGTCCTGACTTTC
few | NA | TRBJ2-5 | TRBV29-1 | CSVRVQETQYF | TGCAGCGTGAGGGTCCAAGAGACCCAGTACTTC
many | TRBD1 | TRBJ2-7 | TRBV20-1 | CSATDRVSYEQYF | TGCAGTGCAACCGACAGGGTTTCATACGAGCAGTACTTC